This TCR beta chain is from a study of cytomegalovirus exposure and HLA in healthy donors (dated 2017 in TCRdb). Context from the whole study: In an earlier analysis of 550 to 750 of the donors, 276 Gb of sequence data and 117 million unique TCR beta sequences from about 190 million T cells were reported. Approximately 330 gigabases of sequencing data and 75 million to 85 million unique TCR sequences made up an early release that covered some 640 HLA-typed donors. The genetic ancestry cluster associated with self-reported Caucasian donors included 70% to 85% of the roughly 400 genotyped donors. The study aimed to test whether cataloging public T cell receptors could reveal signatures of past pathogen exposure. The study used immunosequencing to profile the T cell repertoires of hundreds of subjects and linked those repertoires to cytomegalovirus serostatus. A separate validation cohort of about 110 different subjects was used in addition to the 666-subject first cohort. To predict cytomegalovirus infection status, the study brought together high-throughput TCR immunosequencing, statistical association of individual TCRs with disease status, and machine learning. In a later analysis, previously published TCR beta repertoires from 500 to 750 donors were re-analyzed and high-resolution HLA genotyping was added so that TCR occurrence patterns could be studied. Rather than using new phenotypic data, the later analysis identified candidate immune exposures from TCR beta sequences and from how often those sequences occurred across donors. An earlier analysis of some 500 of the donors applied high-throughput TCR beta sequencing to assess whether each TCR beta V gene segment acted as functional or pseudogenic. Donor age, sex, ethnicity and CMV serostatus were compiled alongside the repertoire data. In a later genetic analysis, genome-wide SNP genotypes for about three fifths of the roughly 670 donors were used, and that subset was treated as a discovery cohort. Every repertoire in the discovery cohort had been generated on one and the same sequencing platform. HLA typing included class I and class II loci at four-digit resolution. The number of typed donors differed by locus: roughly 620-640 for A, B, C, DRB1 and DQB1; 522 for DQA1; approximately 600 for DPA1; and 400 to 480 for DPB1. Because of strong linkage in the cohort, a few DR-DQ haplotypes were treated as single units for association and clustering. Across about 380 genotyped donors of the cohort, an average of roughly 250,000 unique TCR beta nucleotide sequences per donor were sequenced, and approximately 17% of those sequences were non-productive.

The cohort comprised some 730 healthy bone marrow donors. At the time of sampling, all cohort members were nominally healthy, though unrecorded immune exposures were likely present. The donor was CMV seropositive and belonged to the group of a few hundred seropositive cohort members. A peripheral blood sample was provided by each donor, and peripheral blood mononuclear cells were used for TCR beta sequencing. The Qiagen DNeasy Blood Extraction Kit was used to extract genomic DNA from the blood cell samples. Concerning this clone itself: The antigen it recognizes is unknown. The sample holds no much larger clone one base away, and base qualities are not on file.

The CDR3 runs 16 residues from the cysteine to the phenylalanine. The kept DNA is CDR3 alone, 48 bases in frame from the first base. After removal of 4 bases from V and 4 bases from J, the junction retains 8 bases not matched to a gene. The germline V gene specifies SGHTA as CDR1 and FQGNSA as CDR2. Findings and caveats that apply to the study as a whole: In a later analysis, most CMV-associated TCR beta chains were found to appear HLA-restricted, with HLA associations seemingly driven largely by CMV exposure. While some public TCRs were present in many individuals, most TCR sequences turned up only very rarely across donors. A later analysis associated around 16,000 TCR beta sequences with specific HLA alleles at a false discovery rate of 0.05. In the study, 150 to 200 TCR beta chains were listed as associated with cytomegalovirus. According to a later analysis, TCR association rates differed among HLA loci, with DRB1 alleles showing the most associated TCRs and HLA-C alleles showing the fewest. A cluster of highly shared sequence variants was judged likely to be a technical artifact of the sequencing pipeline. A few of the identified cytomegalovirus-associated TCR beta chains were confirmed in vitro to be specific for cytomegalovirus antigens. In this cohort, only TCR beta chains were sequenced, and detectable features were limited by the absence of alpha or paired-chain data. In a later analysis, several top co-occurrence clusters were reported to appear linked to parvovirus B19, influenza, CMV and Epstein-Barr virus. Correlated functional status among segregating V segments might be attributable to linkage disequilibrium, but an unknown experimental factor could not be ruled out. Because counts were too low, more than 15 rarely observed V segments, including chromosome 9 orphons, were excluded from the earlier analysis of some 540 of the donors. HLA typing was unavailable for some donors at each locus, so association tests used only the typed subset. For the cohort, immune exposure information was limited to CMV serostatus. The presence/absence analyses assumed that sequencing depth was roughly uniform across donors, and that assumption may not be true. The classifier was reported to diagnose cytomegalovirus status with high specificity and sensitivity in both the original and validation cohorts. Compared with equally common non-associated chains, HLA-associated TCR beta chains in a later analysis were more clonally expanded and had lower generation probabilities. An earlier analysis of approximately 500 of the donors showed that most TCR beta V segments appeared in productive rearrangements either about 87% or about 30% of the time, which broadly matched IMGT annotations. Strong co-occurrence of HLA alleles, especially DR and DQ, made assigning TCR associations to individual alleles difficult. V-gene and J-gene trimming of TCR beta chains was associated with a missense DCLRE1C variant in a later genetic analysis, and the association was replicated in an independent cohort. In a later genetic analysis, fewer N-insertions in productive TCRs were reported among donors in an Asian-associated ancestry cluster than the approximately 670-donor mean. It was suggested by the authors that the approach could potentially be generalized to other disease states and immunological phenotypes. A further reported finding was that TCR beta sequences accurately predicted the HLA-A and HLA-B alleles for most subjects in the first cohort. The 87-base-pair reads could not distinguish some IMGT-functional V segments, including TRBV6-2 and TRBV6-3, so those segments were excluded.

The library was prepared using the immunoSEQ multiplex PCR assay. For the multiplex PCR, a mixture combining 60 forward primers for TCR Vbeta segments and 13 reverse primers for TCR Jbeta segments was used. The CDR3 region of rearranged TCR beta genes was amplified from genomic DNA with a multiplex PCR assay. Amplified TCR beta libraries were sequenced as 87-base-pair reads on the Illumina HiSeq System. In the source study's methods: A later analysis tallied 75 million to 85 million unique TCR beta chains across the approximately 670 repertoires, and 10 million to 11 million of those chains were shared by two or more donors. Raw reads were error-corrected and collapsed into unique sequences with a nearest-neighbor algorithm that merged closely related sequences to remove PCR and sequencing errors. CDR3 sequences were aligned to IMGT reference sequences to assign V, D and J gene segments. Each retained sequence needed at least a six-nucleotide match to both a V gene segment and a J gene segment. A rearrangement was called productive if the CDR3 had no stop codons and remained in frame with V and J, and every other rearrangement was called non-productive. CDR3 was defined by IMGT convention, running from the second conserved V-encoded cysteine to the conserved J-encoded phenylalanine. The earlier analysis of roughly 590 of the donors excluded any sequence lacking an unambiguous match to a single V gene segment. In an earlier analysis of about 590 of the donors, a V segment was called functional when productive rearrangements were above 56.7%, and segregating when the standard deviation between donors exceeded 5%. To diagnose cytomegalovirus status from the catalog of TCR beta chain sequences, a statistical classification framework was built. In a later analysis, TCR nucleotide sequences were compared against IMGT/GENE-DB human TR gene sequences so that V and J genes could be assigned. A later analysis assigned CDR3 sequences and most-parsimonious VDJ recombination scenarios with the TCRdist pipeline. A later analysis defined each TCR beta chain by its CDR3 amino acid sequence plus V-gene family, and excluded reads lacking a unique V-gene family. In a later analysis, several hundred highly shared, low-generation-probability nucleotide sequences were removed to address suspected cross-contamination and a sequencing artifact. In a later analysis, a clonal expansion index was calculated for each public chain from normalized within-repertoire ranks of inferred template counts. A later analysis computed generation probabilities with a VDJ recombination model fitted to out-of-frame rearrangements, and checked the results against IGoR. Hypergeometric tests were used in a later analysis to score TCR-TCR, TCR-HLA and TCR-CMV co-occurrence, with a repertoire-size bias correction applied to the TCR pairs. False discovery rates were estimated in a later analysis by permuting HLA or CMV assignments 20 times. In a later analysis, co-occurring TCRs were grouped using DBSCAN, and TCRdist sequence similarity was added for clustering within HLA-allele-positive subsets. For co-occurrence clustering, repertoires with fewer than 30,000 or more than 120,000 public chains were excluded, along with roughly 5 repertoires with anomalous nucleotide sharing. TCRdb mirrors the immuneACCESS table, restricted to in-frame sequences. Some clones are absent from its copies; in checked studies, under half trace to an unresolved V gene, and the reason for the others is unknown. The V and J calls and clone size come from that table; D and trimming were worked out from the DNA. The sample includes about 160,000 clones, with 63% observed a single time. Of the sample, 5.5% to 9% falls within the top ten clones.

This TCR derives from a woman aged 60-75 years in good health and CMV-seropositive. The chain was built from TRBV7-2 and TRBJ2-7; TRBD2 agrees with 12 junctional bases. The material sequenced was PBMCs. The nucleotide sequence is TGTGCCAGCAGCTCCCACGGACTAGCGGGGAATTACGAGCAGTACTTC. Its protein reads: CASSSHGLAGNYEQYF. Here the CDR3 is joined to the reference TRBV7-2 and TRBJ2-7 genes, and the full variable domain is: GAGVSQSPSNKVTEKGKDVELRCDPISGHTALYWYRQSLGQGLEFLIYFQGNSAPDKSGLPSDRFSAERTGGSVSTLTIQRTQQEDSAVYLCASSSHGLAGNYEQYFGPGTRLTVT.